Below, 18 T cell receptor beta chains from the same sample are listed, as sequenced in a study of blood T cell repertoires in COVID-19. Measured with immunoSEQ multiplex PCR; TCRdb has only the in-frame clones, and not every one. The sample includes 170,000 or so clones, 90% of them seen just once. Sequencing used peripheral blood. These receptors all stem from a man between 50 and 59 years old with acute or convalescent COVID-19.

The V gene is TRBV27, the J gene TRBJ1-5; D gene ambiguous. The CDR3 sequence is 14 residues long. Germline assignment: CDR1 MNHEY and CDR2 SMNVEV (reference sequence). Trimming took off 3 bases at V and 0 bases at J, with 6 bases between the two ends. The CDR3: CASSFRYSNQPQHF. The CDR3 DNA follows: TGTGCCAGCAGTTTCAGGTATAGCAATCAGCCCCAGCATTTT.

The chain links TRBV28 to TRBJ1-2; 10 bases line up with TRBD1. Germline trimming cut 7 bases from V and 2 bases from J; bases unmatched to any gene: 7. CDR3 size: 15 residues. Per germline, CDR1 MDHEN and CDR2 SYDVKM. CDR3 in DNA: TGTGCCAGCAACTTGCCGGGACAGGGGAACTATGGCTACACCTTC. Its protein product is CASNLPGQGNYGYTF.

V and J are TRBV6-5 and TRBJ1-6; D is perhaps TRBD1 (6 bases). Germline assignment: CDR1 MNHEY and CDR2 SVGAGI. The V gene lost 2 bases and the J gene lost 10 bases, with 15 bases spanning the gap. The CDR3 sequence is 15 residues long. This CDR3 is CASSYRQGRGSPLHF. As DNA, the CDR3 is TGTGCCAGCAGTTACCGGCAGGGGAGAGGATCACCCCTCCACTTT.

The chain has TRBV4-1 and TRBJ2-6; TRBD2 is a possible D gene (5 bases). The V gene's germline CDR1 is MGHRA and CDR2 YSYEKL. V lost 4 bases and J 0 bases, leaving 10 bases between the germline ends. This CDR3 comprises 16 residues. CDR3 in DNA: TGCGCCAGCAGCCCCCGGGAAGGCTCTGGGGCCAACGTCCTGACTTTC. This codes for CASSPREGSGANVLTF.

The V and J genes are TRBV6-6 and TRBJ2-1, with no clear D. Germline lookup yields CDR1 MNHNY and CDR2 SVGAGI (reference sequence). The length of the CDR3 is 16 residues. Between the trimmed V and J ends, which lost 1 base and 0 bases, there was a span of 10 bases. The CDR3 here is CASSYLVLSSYNEQFF. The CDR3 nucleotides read TGTGCCAGCAGTTACTTGGTCCTGAGCTCCTACAATGAGCAGTTCTTC.

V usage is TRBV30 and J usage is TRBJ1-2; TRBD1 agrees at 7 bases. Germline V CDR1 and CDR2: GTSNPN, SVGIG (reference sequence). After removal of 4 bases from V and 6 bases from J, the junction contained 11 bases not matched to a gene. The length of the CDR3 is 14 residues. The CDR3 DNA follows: TGTGCCTGGAACACGGGACAGAACAAACATGGCTACACCTTC. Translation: CAWNTGQNKHGYTF.

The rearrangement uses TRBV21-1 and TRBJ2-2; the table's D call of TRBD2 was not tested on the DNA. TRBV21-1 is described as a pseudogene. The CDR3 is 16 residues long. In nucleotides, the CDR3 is TGTGCCAGCAGCAAAGAGACTATCCGATTGGAAGGGGAGCTGTTTTTT. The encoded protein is CASSKETIRLEGELFF.

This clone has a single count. The CDR3: CASSQGQGYEQYV. CDR3 nucleotides: TGTGCCAGCAGTCAGGGACAGGGCTACGAGCAGTACGTC. The genes are TRBV12-3 or TRBV12-4 and TRBJ2-7; 9 nucleotides align to TRBD1. V was clipped by 5 bases and J by 3 bases; unmatched bases: 2. The CDR3 extends over 13 amino acids.

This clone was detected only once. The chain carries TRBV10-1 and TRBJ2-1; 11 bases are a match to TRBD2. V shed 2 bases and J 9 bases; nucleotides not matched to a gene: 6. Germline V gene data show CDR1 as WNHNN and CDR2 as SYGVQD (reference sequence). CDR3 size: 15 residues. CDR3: CASSETLAGVGEQFF. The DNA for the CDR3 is TGCGCCAGCAGTGAGACACTAGCGGGAGTGGGTGAGCAGTTCTTC.

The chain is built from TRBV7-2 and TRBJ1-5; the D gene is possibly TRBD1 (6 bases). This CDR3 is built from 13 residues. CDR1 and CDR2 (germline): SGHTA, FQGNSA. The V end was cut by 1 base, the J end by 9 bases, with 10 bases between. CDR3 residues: CASSLGGGRPQHF. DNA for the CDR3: TGTGCCAGCAGCTTAGGTGGGGGCCGGCCCCAGCATTTT.

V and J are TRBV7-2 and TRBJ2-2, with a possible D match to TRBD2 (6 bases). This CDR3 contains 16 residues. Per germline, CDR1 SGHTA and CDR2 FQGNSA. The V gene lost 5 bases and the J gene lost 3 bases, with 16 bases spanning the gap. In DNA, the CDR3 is TGTGCCAGCAGCGCGGGACCCACGATGGACACCGGGGAGCTGTTTTTT. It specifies CASSAGPTMDTGELFF.

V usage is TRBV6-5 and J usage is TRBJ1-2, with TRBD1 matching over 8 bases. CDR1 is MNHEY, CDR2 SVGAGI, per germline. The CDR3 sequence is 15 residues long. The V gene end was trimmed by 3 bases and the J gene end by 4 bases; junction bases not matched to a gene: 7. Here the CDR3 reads CASSYIRGPGYGYTF. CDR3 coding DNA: TGTGCCAGCAGTTATATCAGGGGGCCAGGCTATGGCTACACCTTC.

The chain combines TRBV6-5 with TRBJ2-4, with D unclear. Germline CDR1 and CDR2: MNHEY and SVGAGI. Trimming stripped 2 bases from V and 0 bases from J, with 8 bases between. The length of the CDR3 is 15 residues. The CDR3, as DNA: TGTGCCAGCAGTTACCAGGAATTAGCCAAAAACATTCAGTACTTC. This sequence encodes CASSYQELAKNIQYF.

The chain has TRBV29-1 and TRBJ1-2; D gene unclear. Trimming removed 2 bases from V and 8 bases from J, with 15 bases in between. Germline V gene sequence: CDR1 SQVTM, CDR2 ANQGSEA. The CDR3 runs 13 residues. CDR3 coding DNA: TGCAGCGTTGAATCCGCGCGGGCTCGGGGCTACACCTTC. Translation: CSVESARARGYTF.

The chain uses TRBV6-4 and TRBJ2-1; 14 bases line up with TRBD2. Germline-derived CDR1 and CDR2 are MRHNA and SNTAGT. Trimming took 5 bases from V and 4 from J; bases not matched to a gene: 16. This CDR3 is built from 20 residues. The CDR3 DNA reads TGTGCCAGCAGTCAGGGACTAGCGGGAGTAGGAGGTCCGGGGTACAATGAGCAGTTCTTC. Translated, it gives CASSQGLAGVGGPGYNEQFF.

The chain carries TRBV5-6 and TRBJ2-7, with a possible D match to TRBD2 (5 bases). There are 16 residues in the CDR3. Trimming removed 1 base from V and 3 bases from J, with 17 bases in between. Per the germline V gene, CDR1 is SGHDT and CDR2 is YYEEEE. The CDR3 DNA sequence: TGTGCCAGCAGCTTGCACGGGAAAGGATGGTACTACGAGCAGTACTTC. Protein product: CASSLHGKGWYYEQYF.

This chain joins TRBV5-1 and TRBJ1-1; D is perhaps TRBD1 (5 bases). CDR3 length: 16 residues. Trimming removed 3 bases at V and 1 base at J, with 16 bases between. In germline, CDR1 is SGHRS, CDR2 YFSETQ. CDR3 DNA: TGCGCCAGCAGCTCCCAGGGCGGGGCGGGGAACACTGAAGCTTTCTTT. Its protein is CASSSQGGAGNTEAFF.

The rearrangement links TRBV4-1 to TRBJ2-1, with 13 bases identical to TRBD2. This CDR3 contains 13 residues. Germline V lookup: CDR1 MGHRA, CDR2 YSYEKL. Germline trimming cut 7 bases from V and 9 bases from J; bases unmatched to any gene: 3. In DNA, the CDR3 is TGCGCCAGCACCGGGACTAGCGGGATTGAGCAGTTCTTC. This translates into CASTGTSGIEQFF.